Following are 9 T cell receptor beta chains from one sample sequenced in a study of blood T cells in healthy people across ages. It was with a sample-barcoded 5' primer and a J-beta primer mix that a second PCR of roughly 6 to 12 cycles was run. TCRdb fed the 5' RACE reads into MiXCR, producing one record per CDR3 protein. The table has more than 650,000 distinct CDR3 sequences, 20% to 25% seen once. The source material was blood. Source of these receptors: a man in his sixties or seventies in good health.

This clonotype was observed a few times. The CDR3 coding sequence is TGTGCCAGCCAACGAGCGTTTAATTCAGATACGCAGTATTTT. It yields the protein CASQRAFNSDTQYF. The chain recombines TRBV7-2 with TRBJ2-3, with D unresolved. V was pared by 8 bases and J by 4 bases, with 16 bases between. CDR3 size: 14 residues. Germline V gene sequence: CDR1 SGHTA, CDR2 FQGNSA.

There are a few counts of this clonotype. The chain links TRBV6-2 or TRBV6-3 to TRBJ1-2, with 7 nucleotides matching TRBD1. Germline lookup yields CDR1 MNHEY and CDR2 SVGEGT. The CDR3 has 19 amino acids. The J segment lost 0 bases and the V segment lost 6 bases, leaving 19 bases of the junction unmatched. The CDR3 is CASSAGTVTPGRANYGYTF. CDR3 in DNA: TGTGCCAGCAGCGCCGGGACAGTTACCCCTGGGCGTGCTAACTATGGCTACACCTTC.

This clonotype was picked up a small number of times. This chain links TRBV6-5 with TRBJ1-4; tentatively, D is TRBD1 (5 bases). The V and J ends lost 2 bases and 7 bases respectively, with 17 bases between them. The germline CDR1 and CDR2 sequences are MNHEY and SVGAGI. The CDR3 covers 16 residues. CDR3 bases: TGTGCCAGCAGTTACGGGGCAGGAGGGGTTCGTGAAAAACTGTTTTTT. It yields the protein CASSYGAGGVREKLFF.

This clonotype appeared a few times. This chain connects TRBV3-1 to TRBJ1-5; 9 nucleotides agree with TRBD1. V shed 1 base, J shed 7 bases, and the junction held 8 bases outside the gene matches. Germline loops: CDR1 LGHDT, CDR2 YNNKEL (reference sequence). The CDR3 contains 16 residues. The chain's CDR3 is CASSQGTGALGQPQHF. CDR3 sequence (DNA): TGTGCCAGCAGCCAAGGGACAGGGGCTCTTGGGCAGCCCCAGCATTTT.

This sequence joins TRBV24-1 and TRBJ2-3; D could derive from TRBD1 or TRBD2 (5 bases each). Germline lookup yields CDR1 KGHDR and CDR2 SFDVKD. This CDR3 is built from 17 residues. V dropped 5 bases and J dropped 0 bases, with 17 bases sitting between them. The CDR3 is CATSGVRDGPSTDTQYF. The CDR3 bases are TGTGCCACCAGTGGGGTGAGGGACGGCCCTAGCACAGATACGCAGTATTTT.

The V and J genes are TRBV14 and TRBJ1-1; TRBD1 is a possible D gene (5 bases). Germline CDR1 SGHDN, CDR2 FVKESK. Trimming removed 0 bases from V and 1 base from J, with 12 bases in between. This CDR3 has 16 amino acids. The CDR3 protein is CASSQDWGNTNTEAFF. The CDR3 DNA sequence: TGTGCCAGCAGCCAAGATTGGGGGAATACGAACACTGAAGCTTTCTTT.

The chain uses TRBV12-3 or TRBV12-4 and TRBJ2-7; 10 bases map to TRBD1. The ends lost 5 bases at V and 3 bases at J; junction bases unmatched: 4. The CDR3 is 14 amino acids. The CDR3: CASSPGQGFYEQYF. The CDR3, as DNA: TGTGCCAGCAGTCCGGGACAGGGGTTCTACGAGCAGTACTTC.

The rearrangement uses TRBV28 and TRBJ1-5; D is unresolved. This CDR3 spans 14 amino acids. Trimming cost V 3 bases and J 6 bases, with 12 bases left between them. CDR1 MDHEN and CDR2 SYDVKM come from the germline V gene. The CDR3, as DNA: TGTGCCAGCAGTTTGGTGGAGGGCGGTCAGCCCCAGCATTTT. It is translated as CASSLVEGGQPQHF.

This clonotype showed up many times. The chain's CDR3 is CSAGASGAYNEQFF. The CDR3 coding sequence is TGCAGTGCTGGGGCTAGCGGCGCCTACAATGAGCAGTTCTTC. The chain links TRBV20-1 to TRBJ2-1, with 7 positions matching TRBD2. CDR1 and CDR2 (germline): DFQATT, SNEGSKA (reference sequence). The ends lost 5 bases at V and 2 bases at J; junction bases unmatched: 6. The CDR3 contains 14 residues.